This T cell receptor beta chain is from a study of cytomegalovirus exposure and HLA in healthy donors (dated by TCRdb to 2017 to 2019). Regarding the complete study: An earlier analysis of some 600 of the donors reported about 300 Gb of sequence data and around 100 million unique TCR beta sequences obtained from around 180 million T cells. To predict cytomegalovirus infection status, the study brought together high-throughput TCR immunosequencing, statistical association of individual TCRs with disease status, and machine learning. Every repertoire in the discovery cohort had been generated on one and the same sequencing platform. Several DR-DQ haplotypes were handled as single units for association and clustering because linkage in the cohort was strong. Among 300 to 500 genotyped donors of the cohort, an average of around 250,000 unique TCR beta nucleotide sequences was sequenced per donor, of which roughly 18% were non-productive. The study was designed to test whether signatures of past pathogen exposure could be identified by cataloging public T cell receptors. To decide whether each TCR beta V gene segment behaved as functional or pseudogenic, an earlier analysis of some 570 of the donors relied on high-throughput TCR beta sequencing. An early release covering about 600 HLA-typed donors comprised 250 to 350 gigabases of sequencing data and 85 million or so unique TCR sequences. A later genetic analysis took genome-wide SNP genotypes for about 55% of the 666 donors and used that subset as a discovery cohort. Among the roughly 390 genotyped donors, around 81% belonged to the genetic ancestry cluster associated with self-reported Caucasian donors. Typing coverage varied by locus: 629-630 donors for A, B, C, DRB1 and DQB1; roughly 560 for DQA1; approximately 570 for DPA1; around 450 for DPB1. Class I and class II HLA loci were covered by the typing at four-digit resolution. Donor age, sex, ethnicity and CMV serostatus were compiled alongside the repertoire data. A later analysis re-examined previously published TCR beta repertoires from just over 650 donors and added high-resolution HLA genotyping to investigate patterns of TCR occurrence. A separate validation cohort of over a hundred different subjects was used in addition to the 666-subject first cohort. The T cell repertoires of several hundred subjects were profiled by immunosequencing and related to cytomegalovirus serostatus. Rather than drawing on any new phenotypic data, the later analysis identified candidate immune exposures from TCR beta sequences and the way those sequences occurred across donors. What the authors observed across the whole study: For the cohort, immune exposure information was limited to CMV serostatus. The presence/absence analyses assumed that sequencing depth was roughly uniform across donors, and that assumption may not be true. The earlier analysis of around 600 of the donors excluded around 17 rarely observed V segments, including chromosome 9 orphons, because counts were too low. A further reported finding was that TCR beta sequences accurately predicted the HLA-A and HLA-B alleles for most subjects in the first cohort. Three of the identified cytomegalovirus-associated TCR beta chains were confirmed in vitro to be specific for cytomegalovirus antigens. According to the authors, the approach could potentially be generalized to other disease states and immunological phenotypes. Because HLA typing was missing for some donors at each locus, association tests included only the typed subset. Most TCR sequences were observed very rarely across donors, whereas some public TCRs were present in many individuals. When HLA alleles, especially DR and DQ, strongly co-occurred, attributing TCR associations to individual alleles was difficult. A later genetic analysis associated a missense DCLRE1C variant with V-gene and J-gene trimming of TCR beta chains, and an independent cohort replicated the association. The sequencing pipeline was judged likely to have produced a cluster of highly shared sequence variants as a technical artifact. In a later analysis, 16,951 TCR beta sequences were associated with specific HLA alleles at a false discovery rate of 0.05. In both the original and validation cohorts, the classifier was reported to diagnose cytomegalovirus status with high specificity and sensitivity. The 87-base-pair reads could not distinguish some IMGT-functional V segments, including TRBV6-2 and TRBV6-3, so those segments were excluded. In a later analysis, HLA-associated TCR beta chains showed more clonal expansion and lower generation probabilities than non-associated chains that were equally common. In a later analysis, the rate of TCR association differed among HLA loci, with DRB1 alleles having the most associated TCRs and HLA-C alleles having the fewest. In a later genetic analysis, fewer N-insertions in productive TCRs were reported among donors in an Asian-associated ancestry cluster than the approximately 710-donor mean. In this cohort, only TCR beta chains were sequenced, and detectable features were limited by the absence of alpha or paired-chain data. In the study, around 150 TCR beta chains were listed as associated with cytomegalovirus. Correlated functional status among segregating V segments might be attributable to linkage disequilibrium, but an unknown experimental factor could not be ruled out. In an earlier analysis of around 600 of the donors, most TCR beta V segments were observed in productive rearrangements about 87% or about 30% of the time, broadly matching IMGT annotations. According to a later analysis, parvovirus B19, influenza, CMV and Epstein-Barr virus appeared linked to several top co-occurrence clusters. According to a later analysis, most CMV-associated TCR beta chains appeared to be HLA-restricted, and the HLA associations seemed to be driven largely by CMV exposure.

Compared with germline, V lacks 4 bases and J lacks 7 bases; bases without a gene match: 20. Inclusive of the bounding cysteine and phenylalanine, the CDR3 is 18 residues long. Only the CDR3 DNA stays, 54 bases, in frame from base 1. Reading the germline V gene (reference sequence) gives CDR1 PRHDT and CDR2 FYEKMQ. The cohort was made up of approximately 670 healthy bone marrow donors. Cohort members were all nominally healthy when sampled, although unrecorded immune exposures were likely present. The donor tested CMV seronegative, placing the donor among the 350 or so seronegative members of the cohort. A peripheral blood sample was provided by each donor, and peripheral blood mononuclear cells were used for TCR beta sequencing. The Qiagen DNeasy Blood Extraction Kit was used to extract genomic DNA from the blood cell samples. The library was built by means of the immunoSEQ multiplex PCR assay. A mixture of 60 forward primers for TCR Vbeta segments and 13 reverse primers for TCR Jbeta segments was used in the multiplex PCR. The CDR3 region of rearranged TCR beta genes was amplified from genomic DNA by a multiplex PCR assay. The amplified TCR beta libraries were sequenced on the Illumina HiSeq System as 87-base-pair reads. The source study handled its data this way. Across the roughly 640 repertoires, a later analysis counted roughly 77 million unique TCR beta chains, roughly 11 million of which were shared by at least two donors. A nearest-neighbor algorithm error-corrected the raw reads and collapsed the reads into unique sequences, merging closely related sequences to remove PCR and sequencing errors. CDR3 sequences were aligned to IMGT reference sequences to assign V, D and J gene segments. For a sequence to be retained, a match of at least six nucleotides was required to both a V gene segment and a J gene segment. Rearrangements were classified as productive when the CDR3 lacked stop codons and remained in frame with V and J, and all other rearrangements were classified as non-productive. CDR3 was defined by IMGT convention, running from the second conserved V-encoded cysteine to the conserved J-encoded phenylalanine. The earlier analysis of some 550 of the donors excluded any sequence lacking an unambiguous match to a single V gene segment. In an earlier analysis of some 590 of the donors, V segments were called functional above 56.7% productive rearrangements and were called segregating when the between-donor standard deviation exceeded 5%. A statistical classification framework was developed to diagnose cytomegalovirus status using the catalog of TCR beta chain sequences. A later analysis assigned V and J genes by comparing TCR nucleotide sequences with IMGT/GENE-DB human TR gene sequences. A later analysis assigned CDR3 sequences and most-parsimonious VDJ recombination scenarios with the TCRdist pipeline. In a later analysis, each TCR beta chain was defined by its CDR3 amino acid sequence together with its V-gene family, and reads without a unique V-gene family were excluded. In a later analysis, 450 to 600 highly shared, low-generation-probability nucleotide sequences were removed to address suspected cross-contamination and a sequencing artifact. For each public chain, a later analysis derived a clonal expansion index from normalized ranks of inferred template counts within each repertoire. In a later analysis, generation probabilities were computed with a VDJ recombination model fitted to out-of-frame rearrangements, and the resulting probabilities were checked against IGoR. In a later analysis, TCR-TCR, TCR-HLA and TCR-CMV co-occurrence was scored with hypergeometric tests, and a repertoire-size bias correction was applied to TCR pairs. A later analysis estimated false discovery rates by permuting HLA or CMV assignments 20 times. In a later analysis, co-occurring TCRs were grouped using DBSCAN, and TCRdist sequence similarity was added for clustering within HLA-allele-positive subsets. Repertoires with fewer than 30,000 or more than 120,000 public chains, plus five repertoires with anomalous nucleotide sharing, were excluded from co-occurrence clustering. Sourced from immuneACCESS, this table was stored by TCRdb with only in-frame sequences that have V and J called. A share of the clones is absent; for the studies checked, an unresolved V gene accounts for under half, and the remainder has no known explanation. The V and J calls and the clone size are those of that table, but D and trimming were determined from the DNA. This sample gives about 260,000 clones in total; more than 55% of them show up just once. Jointly, the top ten make up 2% to 2.5% of the sample.

Only one count was recorded for this clone. Which antigen it targets is not known. No per-base quality is available; no much larger clone lies one base away. The V and J segments used are TRBV13 and TRBJ2-7; TRBD1 agrees with 9 junctional bases. The TCR originated in a female donor in good health and CMV-seronegative. Sequencing input: PBMCs. The CDR3 protein is CASSSRTYTGGTWGEQYF. The nucleotides are TGTGCCAGCAGCTCCCGAACATATACAGGGGGCACCTGGGGGGAGCAGTACTTC.